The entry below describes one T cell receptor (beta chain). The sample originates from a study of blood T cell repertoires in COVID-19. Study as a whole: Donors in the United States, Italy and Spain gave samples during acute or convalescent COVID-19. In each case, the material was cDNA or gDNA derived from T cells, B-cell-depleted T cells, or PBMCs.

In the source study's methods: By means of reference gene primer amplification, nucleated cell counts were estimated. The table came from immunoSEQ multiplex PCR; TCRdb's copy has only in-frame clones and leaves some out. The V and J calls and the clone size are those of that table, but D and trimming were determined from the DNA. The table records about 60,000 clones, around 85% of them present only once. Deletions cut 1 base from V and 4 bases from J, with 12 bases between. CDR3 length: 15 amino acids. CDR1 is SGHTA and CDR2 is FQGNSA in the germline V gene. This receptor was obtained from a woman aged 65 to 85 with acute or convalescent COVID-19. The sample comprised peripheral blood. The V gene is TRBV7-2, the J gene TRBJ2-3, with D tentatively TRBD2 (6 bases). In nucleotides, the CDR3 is TGTGCCAGCAGCTTAGAGGTTGGCGGGGCAGATACGCAGTATTTT. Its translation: CASSLEVGGADTQYF.